Below, 14 T cell receptor beta chains from the same sample are listed, as sequenced in a study of blood T cell repertoires in COVID-19. TCRdb's table, derived via immunoSEQ multiplex PCR, lists solely in-frame clones and lacks some. This table holds approximately 150,000 clones, about 87% found once. The sequencing input was peripheral blood. The origin of the receptors is a human donor with COVID-19, enrolled during active disease. The donor label of this sample is uncertain.

The chain combines TRBV10-3 with TRBJ1-1, with D tentatively TRBD1 (5 bases). In germline, CDR1 is ENHRY, CDR2 SYGVKD. V was pared by 2 bases and J by 0 bases, with 16 bases between. The CDR3 extends over 17 amino acids. This CDR3 reads CAISESRLRGVNTEAFF. The CDR3 region has the DNA TGTGCCATCAGTGAGAGCAGGTTAAGGGGTGTGAACACTGAAGCTTTCTTT.

The J gene is TRBJ2-1, the V gene TRBV5-4, with 8 bases aligning to TRBD2. V lost 0 bases and J lost 4; bases outside the gene matches: 3. The CDR3 consists of 15 residues. The germline CDR1 and CDR2 sequences are SGHNT and YYREEE (reference sequence). The chain's CDR3 is CASSLGRGDYNEQFF. DNA for the CDR3: TGTGCCAGCAGCTTGGGGCGGGGGGATTACAATGAGCAGTTCTTC.

The V call is TRBV7-6, the J call TRBJ2-2; 8 bases agree with TRBD2. With V trimmed by 8 bases and J by 0 bases, 8 bases remained unmatched. The germline V gene encodes CDR1 SGHVS and CDR2 FNYEAQ. The CDR3 spans 16 residues. The CDR3 DNA reads as TGTGCCAGCTCTCCCGGGGGGGACTCGAACACCGGGGAGCTGTTTTTT. Amino acids: CASSPGGDSNTGELFF.

CDR3 nucleotides: TGTGCCAGCAGCCGCGGGCTAACGCATGAGCAGTTCTTC. The encoded protein is CASSRGLTHEQFF. V and J are TRBV12-3 or TRBV12-4 and TRBJ2-1; a weak D match, TRBD2 (5 bases). V was trimmed by 6 bases and J by 8 bases, leaving 14 bases between them. The CDR3 contains 13 residues.

CDR3 in amino acids: CASSFDDSYEQYF. Written as DNA, the CDR3 is TGTGCCAGCAGCTTCGATGACAGCTACGAGCAGTACTTC. The V and J genes are TRBV11-3 and TRBJ2-7; D is possibly TRBD1 (5 bases). CDR3 length: 13 amino acids. V lost 3 bases and J lost 3, with 9 bases in between. From germline, CDR1 is SGHNT and CDR2 YENEEA.

This sequence joins TRBV11-1 and TRBJ2-3; the D gene is possibly TRBD2 (6 bases). The CDR3 runs 14 residues. The V gene lost 3 bases and the J gene lost 0 bases, with 7 bases spanning the gap. Germline assignment: CDR1 SGHAT and CDR2 FQDESV (reference sequence). CDR3 sequence (DNA): TGTGCCAGCAGCTTCGGGACTAGCACAGATACGCAGTATTTT. It yields the protein CASSFGTSTDTQYF.

V and J are TRBV7-2 and TRBJ2-7; D is ambiguous. Trimming cost V 3 bases and J 3 bases, with 15 bases left between them. The germline CDR1 and CDR2 sequences are SGHTA and FQGNSA. CDR3 length: 15 amino acids. CDR3 bases: TGTGCCAGCAGCTTTACGACAACGCCATTCTACGAGCAGTACTTC. Protein: CASSFTTTPFYEQYF.

This clone was seen just once. The V and J genes are TRBV6-5 and TRBJ1-3; 7 bases map to TRBD1. This CDR3 region has 14 residues. V lost 6 bases, J lost 1 base, and 3 bases stayed unmatched. Germline V gene data show CDR1 as MNHEY and CDR2 as SVGAGI. CDR3 residues: CASSYRGSGNTIYF. The DNA for the CDR3 is TGTGCCAGCAGCTACAGGGGATCTGGAAACACCATATATTTT.

The chain links TRBV5-1 to TRBJ1-1, with a possible D match to TRBD1 (5 bases). Trimming shortened V by 4 bases and J by 1 base, and 14 bases separated the two germline ends. Germline loops: CDR1 SGHRS, CDR2 YFSETQ. This CDR3 contains 15 residues. The CDR3 loop reads CASSRTSAGNTEAFF. In DNA form, the CDR3 reads TGCGCCAGCAGCAGGACATCGGCTGGGAACACTGAAGCTTTCTTT.

This chain joins TRBV19 and TRBJ1-6; a weak D match, TRBD1 (6 bases). Deletions cut 5 bases from V and 7 bases from J, with 12 bases between. CDR1 LNHDA and CDR2 SQIVND come from the germline V gene (reference sequence). The CDR3 spans 14 residues. The CDR3 DNA follows: TGTGCCAGTAGTCCTTCGGACAGAAATTCACCCCTCCACTTT. Amino acids: CASSPSDRNSPLHF.

The V call is TRBV4-1, the J call TRBJ2-5; TRBD2 matches at 11 bases. Trimming at V came to 3 bases and at J to 5 bases, leaving 5 bases not matched to a gene. The CDR3 sequence is 15 residues long. The germline gives CDR1 MGHRA, CDR2 YSYEKL. CDR3 nucleotide sequence: TGCGCCAGCAGCCATGTAGCGGGGGGGCCTGAGACCCAGTACTTC. Encoded protein: CASSHVAGGPETQYF.

V usage is TRBV19 and J usage is TRBJ2-2; the match to TRBD2 covers 7 bases. This CDR3 comprises 18 residues. Per germline, CDR1 LNHDA and CDR2 SQIVND (reference sequence). V shed 6 bases, J shed 6 bases, and the junction held 19 bases outside the gene matches. Here the CDR3 reads CASREIGGRLRYPGELFF. In nucleotides, the CDR3 is TGTGCCAGTAGGGAAATCGGGGGGAGATTGCGGTATCCCGGGGAGCTGTTTTTT.

This clone came up a few times. The rearrangement links TRBV9 to TRBJ1-2; D not certain. Deletions cut 1 base from V and 0 bases from J, with 10 bases between. Per germline, CDR1 SGDLS and CDR2 YYNGEE. CDR3 size: 15 residues. The CDR3: CASSVSGAANYGYTF. The CDR3 DNA follows: TGTGCCAGCAGCGTATCGGGAGCGGCTAACTATGGCTACACCTTC.

This chain links TRBV4-2 with TRBJ1-2; D not resolved. The CDR3 extends over 14 amino acids. V was trimmed by 4 bases and J by 2 bases, leaving 11 bases between them. Germline V lookup: CDR1 LGHNA, CDR2 YNFKEQ. The CDR3, as DNA: TGTGCCAGCAGCCCGGCGGGTGGAAACTATGGCTACACCTTC. It codes for CASSPAGGNYGYTF.